Following are 3 T cell receptor beta chains from one sample sequenced in a study of cytotoxic CD8 clonotypes in ibrutinib-treated CLL. Profiled with immunoSEQ multiplex PCR; TCRdb holds only in-frame clones, not every one. This sample has approximately 330,000 clones, with 80% found just once. The material sequenced was PBMCs, taken before ibrutinib treatment. Receptors were obtained from a human donor with chronic lymphocytic leukemia.

The rearrangement links TRBV14 to TRBJ2-7; 16 bases match TRBD2. With 3 bases clipped from V and 4 bases from J, the junction kept 12 bases outside the gene matches. Per the germline V gene, CDR1 is SGHDN and CDR2 is FVKESK. The CDR3 is 19 amino acids. The CDR3 is CASSHRPGLAGGPVYEQYF. In DNA, the CDR3 is TGTGCCAGCAGCCACAGACCGGGACTAGCGGGAGGGCCCGTGTACGAGCAGTACTTC.

This clone was observed a handful of times. This chain connects TRBV25-1 to TRBJ2-3; D gene uncertain. V was shortened by 4 bases and J by 7 bases, with 9 bases between the two germline ends. From germline, CDR1 is MGHDK and CDR2 SYGVNS. The CDR3 totals 12 residues. For the CDR3, the DNA is TGTGCCAGCAGTGCCCCGTCGTATACGCAGTATTTT. Residues: CASSAPSYTQYF. Full variable domain (rest looked up from reference TRBV25-1 and TRBJ2-3): EADIYQTPRYLVIGTGKKITLECSQTMGHDKMYWYQQDPGMELHLIHYSYGVNSTEKGDLSSESTVSRIRTEHFPLTLESARPSHTSQYLCASSAPSYTQYFGPGTRLTVL.

The genes are TRBV27 and TRBJ2-7; 9 positions agree with TRBD1. The CDR3 totals 15 residues. The V gene's germline CDR1 is MNHEY and CDR2 SMNVEV (reference sequence). Trimming cost V 7 bases and J 6 bases; bases outside gene matches: 13. The CDR3 is CASTYSGTGMGEQYF. Written as DNA, the CDR3 is TGTGCCAGCACTTATTCCGGGACAGGGATGGGCGAGCAGTACTTC.